This T cell receptor (beta chain) emerged from a study of blood T cells in healthy people across ages. The CDR3 consists of 17 residues. Germline CDR1 is SGHAT and CDR2 is FQNNGV. V trimming: 3 bases; J trimming: 4 bases; junction bases outside the gene matches: 10. Study results and caveats: Compared with aged donors, long-lived donors showed fewer expanded clones, suggesting selection.

On this clonotype: Antigen: not known.

The use of a sample-barcoded 5' primer and a J-beta primer mix characterized a second PCR of roughly 6 to 11 cycles. One entry per CDR3 protein results from TCRdb running MiXCR on the 5' RACE reads. There are approximately 830,000 distinct CDR3 sequences in the sample; 60% to 80% occur only once, and roughly 25% lies in the top ten. The TCR sequence derives from a man aged 30 to 39 in good health. Sequencing was performed on blood. This chain connects TRBV11-2 to TRBJ2-1, with 9 nucleotides matching TRBD1. CDR3 sequence reads: CASSLRNRTGVYNEQFF. The CDR3 DNA sequence: TGTGCCAGCAGCTTGAGAAATAGGACAGGGGTTTACAATGAGCAGTTCTTC.